This T cell receptor (beta chain) was recorded in a study of blood T cell repertoires in COVID-19. Study at large: From the United States, Italy and Spain came samples of acute and convalescent COVID-19. The cDNA or gDNA used as material had been derived from T cells, B-cell-depleted T cells, or PBMCs.

The CDR3 runs 16 residues. CDR1 LGHDT and CDR2 YNNKEL come from the germline V gene (reference sequence). V gave up 7 bases and J gave up 0 bases, with 15 bases separating them. Profiling relied on immunoSEQ multiplex PCR, and the TCRdb table lists in-frame clones only, not all of them. This table holds about 380,000 clones, about 85% found once. The sequence was collected from a woman younger than 30 with acute or convalescent COVID-19. The gene calls are TRBV3-1 (or the pseudogene TRBV3-2) and TRBJ2-2; D is possibly TRBD2 (7 bases). Sequenced: peripheral blood. This CDR3 is CASKGEGTSNTGELFF. As DNA, the CDR3 is TGTGCCAGCAAGGGGGAGGGGACTTCGAACACCGGGGAGCTGTTTTTT.